This T cell receptor beta chain emerged from a study of shared clonotypes between healthy human individuals. Original data processing: ImmunoSEQ junction-only sequences lacked quality scores, so their filtering differed. Produced via immunoSEQ multiplex PCR; TCRdb's table is partial and in-frame only. That table is the source of V, J and clone size, and D and trimming were worked out from the DNA. The data show roughly 2.2 million clones, with roughly 93% seen just once and 0.39% held by the top ten. The length of the CDR3 is 14 residues. Trimming at V came to 6 bases and at J to 4 bases, leaving 3 bases not matched to a gene. The germline V gene encodes CDR1 MNHEY and CDR2 SMNVEV (reference sequence).

The sample was naive CD4+ T cells from PBMCs. Subset reported: CD45RA+ positively selected. The sequence derives from a man younger than 35 in good health. Some clones in this sample may be carry-over from other donors' samples. The rearrangement joins TRBV27 to TRBJ1-4, with TRBD1 identical over 9 bases. This chain's CDR3 is CASSGDRVNEKLFF. DNA of the CDR3: TGTGCCAGCAGCGGGGACAGGGTTAATGAAAAACTGTTTTTT.